These 13 T cell receptor beta chains came from one sample sequenced in a study of beta chain features in type 1 diabetes. Findings of the study overall: TCRB CDR3 length was moderately but significantly reduced in all four CD4+ subsets of Type 1 diabetes patients.

No antigen has been assigned to these receptors. Expressed TCRB transcripts were sequenced because the entire RNA isolate underwent reverse transcription. The table came from immunoSEQ multiplex PCR; TCRdb's copy has only in-frame clones and leaves some out. Here the sample spans around 70,000 clones, approximately 50% being singletons. The sequenced material came from central memory CD4+ T cells from blood. Receptor source: a man younger than 40 with type 1 diabetes.

This clone was picked up a small number of times. The chain recombines TRBV2 with TRBJ1-2; TRBD1 agrees at 7 bases. In germline, CDR1 is SNHLY, CDR2 FYNNEI. The CDR3 is 14 residues long. V lost 3 bases and J lost 3; bases outside the gene matches: 4. The CDR3 nucleotides read TGTGCCAGCAGTGATGGGACAGTTGACTATGGCTACACCTTC. Translating it yields CASSDGTVDYGYTF. The full variable domain, rest sourced from reference TRBV2 and TRBJ1-2, is EPEVTQTPSHQVTQMGQEVILRCVPISNHLYFYWYRQILGQKVEFLVSFYNNEISEKSEIFDDQFSVERPDGSNFTLKIRSTKLEDSAMYFCASSDGTVDYGYTFGSGTRLTVV.

This clone came up a few times. The J gene is TRBJ1-5, the V gene TRBV4-1; maybe TRBD1 (5 bases). The CDR3 length is 15 residues. Germline-derived CDR1 and CDR2 are MGHRA and YSYEKL. The ends were cut back, 2 bases at V and 5 bases at J, with 13 bases in the middle. CDR3 DNA: TGCGCCAGCAGCCAATGGAGTACGGGGGATCAGCCCCAGCATTTT. This gives the protein CASSQWSTGDQPQHF.

The chain couples TRBV11-2 to TRBJ2-3; tentative D call: TRBD2 (6 bases). CDR3 length equals 12 residues. Germline loops: CDR1 SGHAT, CDR2 FQNNGV. With 5 bases removed from V and 6 bases from J, the gap between germline ends came to 9 bases. As DNA, the CDR3 is TGTGCCAGCAGCCCGAGCGGGGATACGCAGTATTTT. This gives the protein CASSPSGDTQYF.

This clone showed up just a few times. V is TRBV7-2 and J is TRBJ2-3, with 9 bases that match TRBD2. After removal of 1 base from V and 4 bases from J, the junction contained 9 bases not matched to a gene. Germline values: CDR1 SGHTA, CDR2 FQGNSA. This CDR3 has 17 amino acids. CDR3 coding DNA: TGTGCCAGCAGCTTAGTATCGAGCGGGAGGTTCCCAGATACGCAGTATTTT. Residues: CASSLVSSGRFPDTQYF.

This rearrangement joins TRBV6-1 to TRBJ2-7; the D is unclear. V was clipped by 2 bases and J by 5 bases, with 10 bases between them. This CDR3 has 13 amino acids. Germline assignment: CDR1 MNHNS and CDR2 SASEGT. The CDR3 here is CASSEIHRDEQYF. CDR3 bases: TGTGCCAGCAGTGAAATCCATAGAGACGAGCAGTACTTC.

This rearrangement joins TRBV11-2 to TRBJ2-2, with D tentatively TRBD1 (6 bases). Germline CDR1 reads SGHAT; CDR2 reads FQNNGV. There are 15 residues in the CDR3. V dropped 5 bases and J dropped 1 base, with 11 bases sitting between them. The CDR3 DNA reads TGTGCCAGCAGCCGGGACATAGAGAACACCGGGGAGCTGTTTTTT. Translation: CASSRDIENTGELFF. Combining the CDR3 with reference TRBV11-2 and TRBJ2-2 gives the whole variable domain EAGVAQSPRYKIIEKRQSVAFWCNPISGHATLYWYQQILGQGPKLLIQFQNNGVVDDSQLPKDRFSAERLKGVDSTLKIQPAKLEDSAVYLCASSRDIENTGELFFGEGSRLTVL.

The V call is TRBV6-5, the J call TRBJ1-5; D ambiguous. CDR3 length equals 13 residues. The germline V gene has CDR1 MNHEY and CDR2 SVGAGI. Trimming took 2 bases from V and 5 from J, leaving 7 bases between them. The CDR3 bases are TGTGCCAGCAGTTACACACGGGATCAGCCCCAGCATTTT. Its protein product is CASSYTRDQPQHF.

This clone was counted many times. This sequence joins TRBV19 and TRBJ2-1, with 9 bases that match TRBD2. Germline assignment: CDR1 LNHDA and CDR2 SQIVND (reference sequence). V shed 1 base, J shed 6 bases, and the junction held 7 bases outside the gene matches. The CDR3 sequence is 16 residues long. CDR3 sequence (DNA): TGTGCCAGTAGTATAGCGGCTAGCGGGACCAGCAATGAGCAGTTCTTC. Amino acids: CASSIAASGTSNEQFF.

V and J are TRBV4-1 and TRBJ1-3; D remains ambiguous. Trimming shortened V by 0 bases and J by 7 bases, and 16 bases separated the two germline ends. This CDR3 spans 16 amino acids. Germline CDR1 MGHRA, CDR2 YSYEKL. CDR3 loop: CASSQDVTLPGNTIYF. The CDR3 region has the DNA TGCGCCAGCAGCCAAGATGTCACCCTCCCGGGGAACACCATATATTTT.

This clone was seen only a few times. The chain carries TRBV7-8 and TRBJ1-5; D might be TRBD1 (5 bases). The CDR3 is made up of 13 amino acids. CDR1 and CDR2 from the germline V gene are SGHVS and FQNEAQ. CDR3 sequence: CASGGISNQPQHF. CDR3 sequence (DNA): TGTGCGAGTGGGGGGATTAGCAATCAGCCCCAGCATTTT.

This chain joins TRBV29-1 and TRBJ2-5; 7 positions match TRBD2. J was trimmed by 1 base and V by 4 bases; bases with no gene match: 0. This CDR3 region has 12 residues. Germline lookup yields CDR1 SQVTM and CDR2 ANQGSEA. CDR3 loop: CSVGGGQETQYF. CDR3 nucleotides: TGCAGCGTTGGCGGGGGCCAAGAGACCCAGTACTTC.

This clone was seen a handful of times. This chain joins TRBV9 and TRBJ2-1, with 7 nucleotides matching TRBD2. The V gene end was trimmed by 2 bases and the J gene end by 6 bases; junction bases not matched to a gene: 5. CDR3 length: 14 amino acids. CDR1 and CDR2 from the germline V gene are SGDLS and YYNGEE. DNA for the CDR3: TGTGCCAGCAGCGTTTCCGGCGGGGGCAATGAGCAGTTCTTC. It is translated as CASSVSGGGNEQFF.

This clone was found a few times. This rearrangement joins TRBV5-4 to TRBJ1-1; TRBD1 matches 10 bases. The CDR3 extends over 18 amino acids. V shed 2 bases, J shed 0 bases, and the junction held 10 bases outside the gene matches. Germline CDR1 SGHNT, CDR2 YYREEE (reference sequence). DNA for the CDR3: TGTGCCAGCAGCTTTGGACGGGACAGGGGTAATATGAACACTGAAGCTTTCTTT. Its protein is CASSFGRDRGNMNTEAFF.